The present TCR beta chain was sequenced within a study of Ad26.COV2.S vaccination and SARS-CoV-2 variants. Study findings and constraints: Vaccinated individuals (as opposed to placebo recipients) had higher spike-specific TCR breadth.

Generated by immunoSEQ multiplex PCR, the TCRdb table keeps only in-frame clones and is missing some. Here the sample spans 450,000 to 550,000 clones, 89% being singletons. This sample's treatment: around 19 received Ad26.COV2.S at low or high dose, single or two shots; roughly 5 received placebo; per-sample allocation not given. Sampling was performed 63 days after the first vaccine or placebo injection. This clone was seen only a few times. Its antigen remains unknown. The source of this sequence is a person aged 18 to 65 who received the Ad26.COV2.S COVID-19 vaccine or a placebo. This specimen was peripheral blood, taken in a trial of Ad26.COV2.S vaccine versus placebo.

The CDR3: CASSLGGSDYEQYF. CDR3 nucleotides: TGTGCCAGCAGCTTAGGAGGGAGCGACTACGAGCAGTACTTC. The genes are TRBV7-9 and TRBJ2-7; maybe TRBD2 (5 bases). The CDR3 is 14 residues long. V was shortened by 1 base and J by 3 bases, with 10 bases between the two germline ends. CDR1 is SEHNR, CDR2 FQNEAQ, per germline (reference sequence).